The entry below gives a single TCR beta chain sequence along with its context. Its cognate antigen is unknown. These data originate in a study of OX40 agonist ivuxolimab in advanced cancers. Turning to the study itself: The dose-escalation cohort was approximately 85% male, with a mean age of around 60 years, ranging about 23 to 90.

Study-wide findings and caveats: Expanded clones belonging to CD8+ T cells outnumbered, on average, those of CD4+.

This CDR3 comprises 16 residues. Germline loops: CDR1 PRHDT, CDR2 FYEKMQ (reference sequence). The V end lost 5 bases, the J end lost 0 bases, and 16 bases lay between the germline ends. Only in-frame clones appear in the TCRdb table, and some are missing; sequencing was by immunoSEQ multiplex PCR. The table includes some 50,000 clones, around 91% detected once. The rearrangement uses TRBV13 and TRBJ2-5, with D perhaps TRBD2 (6 bases). The TCR was taken from an adult with an advanced solid tumor such as melanoma, head and neck, liver or kidney cancer. The material sequenced was CD4+ or CD8+ T cells sorted from blood, taken in a trial of the OX40 agonist ivuxolimab. CDR3 coding DNA: TGTGCCAGCAGCGACCGGGACTCCAGCTACCAAGAGACCCAGTACTTC. Its protein is CASSDRDSSYQETQYF.